This passage covers 6 T cell receptor beta chains from one sample sequenced in a study of CD8+ T cells in alopecia areata. It was cDNA, reverse transcribed from extracted RNA, that served as the sequencing template. Clones were read by immunoSEQ multiplex PCR, and TCRdb kept only the in-frame ones, dropping some. The data show under 3,000 clones, none appearing only once, with 51% held by the ten largest. Material: lesional skin. The receptors were gathered from a C3H/HeJ mouse with alopecia areata. For this strain, the MHC haplotype corresponds to H2-k.

Comments on this clone: Gene names refer to mouse genes. The read comes to an end 4 residues before the CDR3 does, leaving the germline J gene to fill in the end. The rearrangement joins TRBV13-2 to TRBJ2-1; TRBD2 is a possible D gene (6 bases). V lost 5 bases to trimming and J lost 3 bases, with 15 bases between them. The germline V gene has CDR1 NNHNN and CDR2 SYGAGS (reference sequence). The CDR3 extends over 15 amino acids. The CDR3 is CASGGGGLGYAEQFF. The CDR3 bases that were read are TGTGCCAGCGGGGGCGGGGGGTTGGGCTATGCT.

A few counts support this clone. Mouse names are used for the genes. The CDR3 end lies 4 residues beyond the end of the read and is filled in from the germline J gene. The chain carries TRBV5 and TRBJ1-1; weak D call: TRBD1 (5 bases). Between the trimmed V and J ends, which lost 2 bases and 4 bases, there was a span of 11 bases. The CDR3 spans 14 residues. CDR1 and CDR2 (germline): LGHNA, YNLKQL (reference sequence). The CDR3 is CASSQQGSGTEVFF. The sequenced CDR3 bases are TGTGCCAGCAGCCAACAGGGATCGGGCACA.

This clone was observed at least ten times. The genes and germline here are from mouse. The read ends 4 residues before the CDR3 terminus; that terminus is restored from the germline J gene. V usage is TRBV14 and J usage is TRBJ2-1; 9 bases map to TRBD1. The length of the CDR3 is 16 residues. After removal of 2 bases from V and 5 bases from J, the junction contained 8 bases not matched to a gene. Germline CDR1 is SGHDT and CDR2 is FRDEAV. CDR3 sequence: CASSFNTGGADAEQFF. CDR3 DNA (partial): TGTGCCAGCAGTTTTAACACAGGGGGCGCGGATGCT.

Of note for this clone: Possible read error: a much larger clone is one base away. Gene names are the mouse ones. The read falls 4 residues short of the CDR3 end, and the missing part is taken from the germline J gene. The chain has TRBV29 and TRBJ1-2; TRBD1 matches 9 bases. CDR3 length: 13 residues. Germline V gene sequence: CDR1 MSHET, CDR2 SYDVDS. The ends lost 8 bases at V and 3 bases at J; junction bases unmatched: 4. CDR3: CASGQGRDSDYTF. CDR3 DNA (partial): TGTGCTAGCGGACAGGGGAGGGACTCC.

In its sample, this clone was seen many times. The gene names given are mouse names. The DNA read from the CDR3 is TGTGCCAGCGGTGGACTGGGGGGTCAAGAC. Translation: CASGGLGGQD. In full, the CDR3 is CASGGLGGQDTQYF. The chain carries TRBV13-2 and TRBJ2-5; 10 bases fit TRBD2. Sequencing ends 4 residues short of the CDR3 end; the germline J gene provides the rest. The germline gives CDR1 NNHNN, CDR2 SYGAGS (reference sequence). The CDR3 runs to 14 residues. Trimming at V came to 3 bases and at J to 3 bases, leaving 1 base not matched to a gene.

This clone has at least ten counts. Gene names denote mouse genes. The CDR3 goes on 4 residues after the read ends, and that part is filled in from the germline J gene. The chain uses TRBV19 and TRBJ1-2; 7 bases fit TRBD1. The germline V gene encodes CDR1 FNHDT and CDR2 SITEND (reference sequence). J gave up 0 bases and V 5 bases, and 4 bases lay outside the gene matches. CDR3 length: 14 amino acids. This CDR3 reads CASSGDRTNSDYTF. The sequenced CDR3 bases are TGTGCCAGCAGCGGGGACAGAACAAACTCC.